This T cell receptor beta chain was observed in a study of blood T cells in healthy people across ages. This CDR3 contains 13 residues. The germline V gene encodes CDR1 MNHEY and CDR2 SMNVEV (reference sequence). Trimming left V 3 bases short and J 2 bases short, with 6 bases between. Alongside a J-beta primer mix, a sample-barcoded 5' primer served in a second PCR lasting roughly 6 to 11 cycles. Through a template-switch adaptor with 12 random nucleotides, each cDNA molecule received a tag. TCRdb passed the 5' RACE reads through MiXCR, listing each CDR3 protein once. The table includes more than 600,000 distinct CDR3 sequences, roughly 25% detected once. The same sample was also studied in work on T cells of mothers and their children.

The chain is built from TRBV27 and TRBJ2-3, with unresolved D. This clonotype was sampled from a boy aged 5-17 years in good health. The sample was blood. In DNA form, the CDR3 reads TGTGCCAGCAGTTTCGAAGTCACAGATACGCAGTATTTT. The encoded protein is CASSFEVTDTQYF.